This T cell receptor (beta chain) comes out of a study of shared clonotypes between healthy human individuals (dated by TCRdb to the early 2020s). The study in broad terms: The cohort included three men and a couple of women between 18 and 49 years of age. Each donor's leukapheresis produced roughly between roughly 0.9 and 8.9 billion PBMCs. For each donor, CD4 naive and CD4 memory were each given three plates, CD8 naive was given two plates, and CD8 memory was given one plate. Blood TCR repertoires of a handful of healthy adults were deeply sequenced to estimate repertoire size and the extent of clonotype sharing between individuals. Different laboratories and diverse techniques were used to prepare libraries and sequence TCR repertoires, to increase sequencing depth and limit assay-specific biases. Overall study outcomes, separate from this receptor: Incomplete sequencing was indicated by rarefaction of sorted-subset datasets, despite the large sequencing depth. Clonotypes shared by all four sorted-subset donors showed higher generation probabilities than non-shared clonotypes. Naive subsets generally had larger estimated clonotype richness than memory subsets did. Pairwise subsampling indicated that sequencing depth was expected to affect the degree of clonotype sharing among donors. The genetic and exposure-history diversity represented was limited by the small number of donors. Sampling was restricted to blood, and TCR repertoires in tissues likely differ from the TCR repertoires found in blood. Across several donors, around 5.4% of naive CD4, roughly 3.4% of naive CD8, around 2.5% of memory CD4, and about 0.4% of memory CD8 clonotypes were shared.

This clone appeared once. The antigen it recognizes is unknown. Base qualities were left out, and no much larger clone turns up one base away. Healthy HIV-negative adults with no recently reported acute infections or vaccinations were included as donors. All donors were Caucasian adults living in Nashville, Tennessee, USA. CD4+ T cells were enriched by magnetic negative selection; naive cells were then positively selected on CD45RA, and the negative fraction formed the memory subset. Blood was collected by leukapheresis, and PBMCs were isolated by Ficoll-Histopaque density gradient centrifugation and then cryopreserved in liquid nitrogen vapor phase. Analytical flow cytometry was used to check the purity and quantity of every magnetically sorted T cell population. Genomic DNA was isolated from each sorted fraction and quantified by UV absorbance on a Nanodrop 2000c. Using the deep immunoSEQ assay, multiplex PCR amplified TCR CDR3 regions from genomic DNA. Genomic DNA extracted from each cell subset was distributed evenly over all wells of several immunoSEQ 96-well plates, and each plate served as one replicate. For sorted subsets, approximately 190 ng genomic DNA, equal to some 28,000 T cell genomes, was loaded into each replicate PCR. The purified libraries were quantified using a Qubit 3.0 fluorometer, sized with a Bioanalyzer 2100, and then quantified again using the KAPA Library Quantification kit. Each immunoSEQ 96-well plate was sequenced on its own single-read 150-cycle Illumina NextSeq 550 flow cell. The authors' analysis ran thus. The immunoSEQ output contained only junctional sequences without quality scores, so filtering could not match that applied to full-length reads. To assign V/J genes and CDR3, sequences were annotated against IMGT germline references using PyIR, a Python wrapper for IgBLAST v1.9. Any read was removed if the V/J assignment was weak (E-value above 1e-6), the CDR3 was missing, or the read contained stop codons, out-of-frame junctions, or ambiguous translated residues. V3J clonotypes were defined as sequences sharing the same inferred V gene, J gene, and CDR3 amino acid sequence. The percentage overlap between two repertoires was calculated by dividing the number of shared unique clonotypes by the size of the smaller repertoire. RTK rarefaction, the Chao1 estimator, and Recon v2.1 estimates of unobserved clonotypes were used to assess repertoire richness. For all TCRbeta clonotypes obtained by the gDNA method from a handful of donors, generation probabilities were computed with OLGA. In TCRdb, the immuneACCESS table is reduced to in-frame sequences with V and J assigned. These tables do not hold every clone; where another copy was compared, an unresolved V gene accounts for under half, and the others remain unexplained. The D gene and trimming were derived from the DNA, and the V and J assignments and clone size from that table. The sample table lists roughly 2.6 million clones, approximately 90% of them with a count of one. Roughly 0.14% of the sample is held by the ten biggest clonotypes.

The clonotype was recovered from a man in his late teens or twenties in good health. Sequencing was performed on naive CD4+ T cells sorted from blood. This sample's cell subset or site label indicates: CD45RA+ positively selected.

The CDR3 region: CASSARLAGVVNEQFF. The bases are TGTGCCAGCAGCGCTCGACTAGCGGGGGTGGTCAATGAGCAGTTCTTC. Here the chain combines TRBV7-6 and TRBJ2-1, with 12 central nucleotides matching TRBD2. V trim: 5 bases; J trim: 6 bases; unmatched bases: 8. Per the germline V gene, SGHVS is the CDR1 and FNYEAQ is the CDR2. The CDR3 covers 16 residues, taking in both the cysteine and the phenylalanine. The kept DNA is CDR3 alone, 48 bases in frame from the first base.